This T cell receptor beta chain was obtained from a study of T cell responses to AZD1222 COVID-19 vaccine. Overall study results and limits: With dominance at 160-218 and 743-854, vaccine-associated CD4 TCRs spanned spike. Seropositive at baseline were only a handful of AZD1222 recipients.

Generated by immunoSEQ multiplex PCR, the TCRdb table keeps only in-frame clones and is missing some. The sample shows about 120,000 clones, around 85% of them seen only once. In this sample, this clone turned up a few times. Its cognate antigen is unknown. Sequenced here: peripheral blood, sampled on day 0 of AZD1222 vaccination. The source is an adult in good health.

The CDR3 spells CASSQVSPRDTEAFF. The CDR3 DNA follows: TGCGCCAGCAGCCAAGTCAGCCCCCGAGACACTGAAGCTTTCTTT. V and J are TRBV4-3 and TRBJ1-1; no clear D gene. V lost 1 base and J 3 bases, leaving 12 bases between the germline ends. There are 15 residues in the CDR3. Germline loops: CDR1 LGHNA, CDR2 YSLEER.